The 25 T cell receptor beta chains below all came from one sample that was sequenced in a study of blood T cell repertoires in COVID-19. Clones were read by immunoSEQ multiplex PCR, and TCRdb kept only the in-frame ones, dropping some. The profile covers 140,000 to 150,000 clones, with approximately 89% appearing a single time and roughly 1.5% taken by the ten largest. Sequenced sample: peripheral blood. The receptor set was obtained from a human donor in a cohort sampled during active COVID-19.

The DNA of the CDR3 is TGTGCCAGCAGCACAGGGCCCGACGCAGATACGCAGTATTTT. Translated, it gives CASSTGPDADTQYF. The V and J genes are TRBV6-5 and TRBJ2-3, with D tentatively TRBD1 (6 bases). The V and J ends lost 6 bases and 4 bases respectively, with 14 bases between them. The CDR3 runs 14 residues. In germline, CDR1 is MNHEY, CDR2 SVGAGI.

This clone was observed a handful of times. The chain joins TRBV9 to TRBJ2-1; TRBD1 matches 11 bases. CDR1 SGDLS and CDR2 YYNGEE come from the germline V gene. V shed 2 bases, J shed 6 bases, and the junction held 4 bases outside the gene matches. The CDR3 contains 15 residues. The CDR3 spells CASSVGGTGGNEQFF. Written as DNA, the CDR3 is TGTGCCAGCAGCGTTGGGGGGACAGGGGGCAATGAGCAGTTCTTC.

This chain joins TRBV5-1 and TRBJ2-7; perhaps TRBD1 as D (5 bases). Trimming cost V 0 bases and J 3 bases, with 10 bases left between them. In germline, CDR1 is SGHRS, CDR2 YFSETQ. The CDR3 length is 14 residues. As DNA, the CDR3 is TGCGCCAGCAGCTTGGCCGTCACAGGCTACGAGCAGTACTTC. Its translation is CASSLAVTGYEQYF.

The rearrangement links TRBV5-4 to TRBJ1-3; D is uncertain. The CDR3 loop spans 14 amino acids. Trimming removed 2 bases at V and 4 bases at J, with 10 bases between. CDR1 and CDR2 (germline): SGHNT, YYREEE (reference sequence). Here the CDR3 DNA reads TGTGCCAGCAGCTTATCAGCGGGAGGAAACACCATATATTTT. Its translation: CASSLSAGGNTIYF. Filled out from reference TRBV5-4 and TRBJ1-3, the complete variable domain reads ETGVTQSPTHLIKTRGQQVTLRCSSQSGHNTVSWYQQALGQGPQFIFQYYREEENGRGNFPPRFSGLQFPNYSSELNVNALELDDSALYLCASSLSAGGNTIYFGEGSWLTVV.

The DNA of the CDR3 is TGCGCCAGCAGCGGGACTAGCGGGGGGCCAGAGACCCAGTACTTC. This sequence encodes CASSGTSGGPETQYF. The chain combines TRBV5-1 with TRBJ2-5, with TRBD2 matching 15 bases. The junction had 2 bases not matched to a gene; V was cut back by 4 bases and J by 4 bases. Germline loops: CDR1 SGHRS, CDR2 YFSETQ. This CDR3 region has 15 residues.

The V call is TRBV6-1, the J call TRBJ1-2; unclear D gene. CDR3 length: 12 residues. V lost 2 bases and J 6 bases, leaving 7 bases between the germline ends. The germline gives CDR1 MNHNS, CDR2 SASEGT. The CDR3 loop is CASSEKRDGYTF. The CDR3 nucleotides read TGTGCCAGCAGTGAAAAAAGAGATGGCTACACCTTC.

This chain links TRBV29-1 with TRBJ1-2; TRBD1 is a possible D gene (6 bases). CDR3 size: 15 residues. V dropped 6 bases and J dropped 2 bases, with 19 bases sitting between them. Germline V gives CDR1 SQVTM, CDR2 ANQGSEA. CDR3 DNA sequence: TGCAGCGTCGGATACCTGACAGGAATAAACTATGGCTACACCTTC. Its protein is CSVGYLTGINYGYTF. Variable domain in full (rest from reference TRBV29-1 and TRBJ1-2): SAVISQKPSRDICQRGTSLTIQCQVDSQVTMMFWYRQQPGQSLTLIATANQGSEATYESGFVIDKFPISRPNLTFSTLTVSNMSPEDSSIYLCSVGYLTGINYGYTFGSGTRLTVV.

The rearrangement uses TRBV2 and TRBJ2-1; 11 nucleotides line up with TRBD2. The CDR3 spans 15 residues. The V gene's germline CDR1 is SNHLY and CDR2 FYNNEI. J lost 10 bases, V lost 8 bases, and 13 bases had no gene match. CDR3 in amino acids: CASDPRLAGWREQFF. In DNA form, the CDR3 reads TGTGCCAGCGATCCTAGACTAGCGGGGTGGCGAGAGCAGTTCTTC.

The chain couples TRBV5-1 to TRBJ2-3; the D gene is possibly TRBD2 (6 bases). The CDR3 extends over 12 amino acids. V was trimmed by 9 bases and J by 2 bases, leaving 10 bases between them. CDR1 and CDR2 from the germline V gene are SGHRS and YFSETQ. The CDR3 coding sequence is TGCGCCATCACGGGGGTCACAGATACGCAGTATTTT. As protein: CAITGVTDTQYF.

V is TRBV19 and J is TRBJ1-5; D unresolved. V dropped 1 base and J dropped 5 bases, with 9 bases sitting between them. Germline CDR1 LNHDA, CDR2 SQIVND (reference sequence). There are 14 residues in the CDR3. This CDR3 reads CASSIGTLYQPQHF. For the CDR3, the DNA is TGTGCCAGTAGTATAGGGACTCTTTATCAGCCCCAGCATTTT.

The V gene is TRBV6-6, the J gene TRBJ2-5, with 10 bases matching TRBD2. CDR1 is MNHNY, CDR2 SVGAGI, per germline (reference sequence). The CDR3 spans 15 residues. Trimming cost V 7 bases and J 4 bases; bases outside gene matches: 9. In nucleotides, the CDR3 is TGTGCCAGCAAGAGATCACTAGCGGGGCCAGAGACCCAGTACTTC. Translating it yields CASKRSLAGPETQYF.

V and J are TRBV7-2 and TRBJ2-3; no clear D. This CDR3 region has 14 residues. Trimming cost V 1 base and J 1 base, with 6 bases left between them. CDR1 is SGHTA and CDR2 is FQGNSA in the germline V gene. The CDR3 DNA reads TGTGCCAGCAGCTTAGATTATGGCACAGATACGCAGTATTTT. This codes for CASSLDYGTDTQYF.

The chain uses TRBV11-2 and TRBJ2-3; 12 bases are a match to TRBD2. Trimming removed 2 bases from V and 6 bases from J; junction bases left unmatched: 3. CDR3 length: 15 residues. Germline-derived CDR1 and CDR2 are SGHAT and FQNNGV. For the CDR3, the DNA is TGTGCCAGCAGCTTACTAGCGGGGGGGTTGGATACGCAGTATTTT. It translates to CASSLLAGGLDTQYF.

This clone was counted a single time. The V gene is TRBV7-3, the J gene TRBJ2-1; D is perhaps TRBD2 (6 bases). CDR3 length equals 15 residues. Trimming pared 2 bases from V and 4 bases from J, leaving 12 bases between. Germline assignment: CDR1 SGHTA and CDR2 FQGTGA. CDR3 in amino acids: CASSLSGGYYNEQFF. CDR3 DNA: TGTGCCAGCAGCTTATCCGGGGGTTATTACAATGAGCAGTTCTTC.

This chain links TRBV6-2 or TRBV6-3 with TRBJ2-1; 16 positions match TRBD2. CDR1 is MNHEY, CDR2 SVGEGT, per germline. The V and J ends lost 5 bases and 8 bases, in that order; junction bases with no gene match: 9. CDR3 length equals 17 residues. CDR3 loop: CASSSPGTSGGADEQFF. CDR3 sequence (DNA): TGTGCCAGCAGTAGTCCCGGGACTAGCGGGGGGGCCGATGAGCAGTTCTTC.

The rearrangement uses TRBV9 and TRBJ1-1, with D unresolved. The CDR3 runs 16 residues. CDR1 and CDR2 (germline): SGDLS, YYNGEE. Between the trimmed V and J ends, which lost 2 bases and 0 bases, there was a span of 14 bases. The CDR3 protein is CASSVRPVDMNTEAFF. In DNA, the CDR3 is TGTGCCAGCAGCGTTCGTCCAGTAGACATGAACACTGAAGCTTTCTTT.

The CDR3 region is CASSQSPQGTEAFF. Written as DNA, the CDR3 is TGTGCCAGCAGCCAATCCCCACAGGGCACTGAAGCTTTCTTT. The chain couples TRBV16 to TRBJ1-1; perhaps TRBD1 as D (6 bases). V lost 0 bases and J lost 4, with 9 bases in between. The CDR3 covers 14 residues. CDR1 and CDR2 (germline): KGHSY, FQNENV.

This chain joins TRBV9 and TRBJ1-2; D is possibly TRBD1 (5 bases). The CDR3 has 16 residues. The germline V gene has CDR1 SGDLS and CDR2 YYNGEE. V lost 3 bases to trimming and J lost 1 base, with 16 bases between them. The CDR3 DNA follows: TGTGCCAGCAGCGGACCCGGGACTCACGTTAACTATGGCTACACCTTC. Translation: CASSGPGTHVNYGYTF.

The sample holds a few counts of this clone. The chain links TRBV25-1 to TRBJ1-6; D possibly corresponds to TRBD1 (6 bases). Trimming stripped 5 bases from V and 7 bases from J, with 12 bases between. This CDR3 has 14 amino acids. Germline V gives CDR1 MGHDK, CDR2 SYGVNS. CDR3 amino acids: CASSPRGKNSPLHF. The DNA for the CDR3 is TGTGCCAGCAGTCCCAGGGGCAAGAATTCACCCCTCCACTTT.

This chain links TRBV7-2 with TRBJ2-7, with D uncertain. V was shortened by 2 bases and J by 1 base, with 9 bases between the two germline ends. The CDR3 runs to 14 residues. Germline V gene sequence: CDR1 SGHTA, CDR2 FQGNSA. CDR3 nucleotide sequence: TGTGCCAGCAGCTTAAACCGCGGATCCTACGAGCAGTACTTC. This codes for CASSLNRGSYEQYF.

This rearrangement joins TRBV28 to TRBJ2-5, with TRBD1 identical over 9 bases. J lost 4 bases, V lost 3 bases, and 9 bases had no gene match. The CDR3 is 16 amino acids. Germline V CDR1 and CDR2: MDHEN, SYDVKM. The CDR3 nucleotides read TGTGCCAGCAGTTTTCTCGGGACAGGGTCACGAGAGACCCAGTACTTC. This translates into CASSFLGTGSRETQYF.

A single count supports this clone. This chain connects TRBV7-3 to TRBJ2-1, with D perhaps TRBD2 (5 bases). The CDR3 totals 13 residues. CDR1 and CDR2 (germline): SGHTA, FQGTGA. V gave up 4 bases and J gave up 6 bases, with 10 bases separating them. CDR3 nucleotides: TGTGCCAGCAGCTCTCGGACTTCCAATGAGCAGTTCTTC. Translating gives CASSSRTSNEQFF.

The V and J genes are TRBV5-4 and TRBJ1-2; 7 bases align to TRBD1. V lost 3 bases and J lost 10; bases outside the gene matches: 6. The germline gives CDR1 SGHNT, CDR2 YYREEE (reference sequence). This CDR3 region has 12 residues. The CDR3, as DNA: TGTGCCAGCAGCTCACAGGGGATCGACTACACCTTC. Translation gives CASSSQGIDYTF.

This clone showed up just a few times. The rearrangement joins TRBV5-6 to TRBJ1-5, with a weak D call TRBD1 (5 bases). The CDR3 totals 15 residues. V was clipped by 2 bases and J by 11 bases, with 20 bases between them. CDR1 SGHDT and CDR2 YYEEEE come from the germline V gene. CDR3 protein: CASSFSSSPQGAQHF. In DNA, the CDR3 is TGTGCCAGCAGCTTCAGTAGCAGTCCCCAAGGGGCCCAGCATTTT.

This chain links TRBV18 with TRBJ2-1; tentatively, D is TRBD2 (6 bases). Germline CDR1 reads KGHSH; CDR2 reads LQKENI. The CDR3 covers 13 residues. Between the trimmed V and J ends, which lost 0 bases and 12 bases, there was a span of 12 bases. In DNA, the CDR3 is TGTGCCAGCTCACCACCCTCTAGCGCAGTGCAGTTCTTC. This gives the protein CASSPPSSAVQFF.